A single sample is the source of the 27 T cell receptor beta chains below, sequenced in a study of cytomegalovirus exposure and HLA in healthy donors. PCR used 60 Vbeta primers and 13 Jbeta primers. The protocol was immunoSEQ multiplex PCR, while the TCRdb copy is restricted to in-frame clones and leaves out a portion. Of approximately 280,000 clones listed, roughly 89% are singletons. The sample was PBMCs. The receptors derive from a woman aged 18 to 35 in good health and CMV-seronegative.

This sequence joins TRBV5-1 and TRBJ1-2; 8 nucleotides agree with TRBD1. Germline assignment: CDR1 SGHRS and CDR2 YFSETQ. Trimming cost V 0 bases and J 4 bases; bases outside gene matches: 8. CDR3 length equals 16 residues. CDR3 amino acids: CASSLAGQGALYGYTF. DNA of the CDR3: TGCGCCAGCAGCTTGGCCGGGCAGGGGGCTCTCTATGGCTACACCTTC.

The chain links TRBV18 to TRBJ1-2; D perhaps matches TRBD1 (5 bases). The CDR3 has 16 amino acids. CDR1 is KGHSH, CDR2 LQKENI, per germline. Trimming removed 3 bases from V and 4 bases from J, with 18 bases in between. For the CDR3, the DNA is TGTGCCAGCTCACCGATTACAGGCCTGATTGGCTATGGCTACACCTTC. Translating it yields CASSPITGLIGYGYTF.

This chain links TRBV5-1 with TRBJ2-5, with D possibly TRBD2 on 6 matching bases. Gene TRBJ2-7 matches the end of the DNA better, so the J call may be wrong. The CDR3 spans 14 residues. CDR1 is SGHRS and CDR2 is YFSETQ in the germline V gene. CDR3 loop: CASSFGTAAGEQYF. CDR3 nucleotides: TGCGCCAGCAGCTTCGGGACTGCGGCCGGCGAGCAGTACTTC.

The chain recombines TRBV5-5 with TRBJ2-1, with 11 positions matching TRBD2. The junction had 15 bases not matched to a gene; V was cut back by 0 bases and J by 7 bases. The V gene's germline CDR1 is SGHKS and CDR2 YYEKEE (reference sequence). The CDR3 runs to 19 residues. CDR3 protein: CASSLGVLTSGAGLNEQFF. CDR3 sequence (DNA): TGTGCCAGCAGCTTGGGGGTACTGACTAGCGGGGCCGGCTTGAATGAGCAGTTCTTC.

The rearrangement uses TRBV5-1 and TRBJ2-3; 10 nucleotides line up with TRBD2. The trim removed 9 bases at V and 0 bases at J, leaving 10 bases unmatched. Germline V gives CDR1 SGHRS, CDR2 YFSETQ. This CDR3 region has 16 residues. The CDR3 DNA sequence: TGCGCCACCTCCCTAGCGGGGGAGAGGAGCACAGATACGCAGTATTTT. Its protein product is CATSLAGERSTDTQYF.

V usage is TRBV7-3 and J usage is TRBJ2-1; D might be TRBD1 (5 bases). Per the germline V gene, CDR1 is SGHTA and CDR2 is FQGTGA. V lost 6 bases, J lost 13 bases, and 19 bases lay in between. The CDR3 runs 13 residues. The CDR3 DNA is TGTGCCAGCAGTCAAACGGGCACAGGAGATCAGTTCTTC. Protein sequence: CASSQTGTGDQFF.

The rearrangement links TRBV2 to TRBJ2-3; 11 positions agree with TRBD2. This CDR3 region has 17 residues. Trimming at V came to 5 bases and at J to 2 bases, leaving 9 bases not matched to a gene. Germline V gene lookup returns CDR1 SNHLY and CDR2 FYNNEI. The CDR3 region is CASSHVTSGGVTDTQYF. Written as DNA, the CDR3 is TGTGCCAGCAGTCACGTTACTAGCGGGGGAGTCACAGATACGCAGTATTTT.

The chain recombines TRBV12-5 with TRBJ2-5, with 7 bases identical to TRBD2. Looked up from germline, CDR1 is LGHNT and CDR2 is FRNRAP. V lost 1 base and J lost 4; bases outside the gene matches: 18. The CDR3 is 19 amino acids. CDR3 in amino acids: CASGLDPNLPGGIGETQYF. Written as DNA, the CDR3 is TGTGCTAGTGGTTTGGACCCCAACTTACCGGGAGGCATAGGAGAGACCCAGTACTTC.

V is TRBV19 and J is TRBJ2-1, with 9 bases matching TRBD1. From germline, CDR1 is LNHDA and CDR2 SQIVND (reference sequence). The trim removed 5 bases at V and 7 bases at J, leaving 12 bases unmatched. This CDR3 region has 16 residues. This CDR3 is CASSSYRDRAENEQFF. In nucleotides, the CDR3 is TGTGCCAGTAGTTCCTACCGGGACAGGGCTGAAAATGAGCAGTTCTTC.

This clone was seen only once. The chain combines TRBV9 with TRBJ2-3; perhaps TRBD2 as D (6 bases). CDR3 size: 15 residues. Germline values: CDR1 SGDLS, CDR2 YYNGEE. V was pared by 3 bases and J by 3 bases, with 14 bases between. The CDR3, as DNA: TGTGCCAGCAGCGAGGAGGGGCGGGGAACAGATACGCAGTATTTT. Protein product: CASSEEGRGTDTQYF.

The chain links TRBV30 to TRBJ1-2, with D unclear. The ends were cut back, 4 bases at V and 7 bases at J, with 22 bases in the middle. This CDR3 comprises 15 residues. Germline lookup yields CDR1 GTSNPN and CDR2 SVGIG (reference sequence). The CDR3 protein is CAWTAFETAGVGYTF. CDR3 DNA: TGTGCCTGGACGGCTTTTGAGACCGCGGGAGTTGGCTACACCTTC.

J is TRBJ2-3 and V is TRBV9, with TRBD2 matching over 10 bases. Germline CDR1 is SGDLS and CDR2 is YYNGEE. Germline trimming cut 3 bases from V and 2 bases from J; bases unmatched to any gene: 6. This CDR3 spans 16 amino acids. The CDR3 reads CASSDFSGGHTDTQYF. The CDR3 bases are TGTGCCAGCAGCGACTTTAGCGGGGGGCACACAGATACGCAGTATTTT. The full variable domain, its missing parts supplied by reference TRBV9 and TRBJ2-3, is DSGVTQTPKHLITATGQRVTLRCSPRSGDLSVYWYQQSLDQGLQFLIQYYNGEERAKGNILERFSAQQFPDLHSELNLSSLELGDSALYFCASSDFSGGHTDTQYFGPGTRLTVL.

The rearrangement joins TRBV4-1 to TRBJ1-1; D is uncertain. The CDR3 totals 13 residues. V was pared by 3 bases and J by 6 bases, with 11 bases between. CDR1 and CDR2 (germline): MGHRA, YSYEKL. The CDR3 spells CASSQVVGAEAFF. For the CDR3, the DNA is TGCGCCAGCAGCCAGGTTGTCGGGGCTGAAGCTTTCTTT.

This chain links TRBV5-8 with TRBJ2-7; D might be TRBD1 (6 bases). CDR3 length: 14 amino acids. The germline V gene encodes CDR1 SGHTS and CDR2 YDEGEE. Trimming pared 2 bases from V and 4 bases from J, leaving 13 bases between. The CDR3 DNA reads TGTGCCAGCAGCTTAGGGGGACACCGTTACGAGCAGTACTTC. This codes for CASSLGGHRYEQYF.

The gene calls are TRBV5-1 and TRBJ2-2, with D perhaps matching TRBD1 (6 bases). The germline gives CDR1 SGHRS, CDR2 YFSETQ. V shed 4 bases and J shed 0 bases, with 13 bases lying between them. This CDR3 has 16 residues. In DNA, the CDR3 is TGCGCCAGCAGCACGGACAGACCTTCGAACACCGGGGAGCTGTTTTTT. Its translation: CASSTDRPSNTGELFF.

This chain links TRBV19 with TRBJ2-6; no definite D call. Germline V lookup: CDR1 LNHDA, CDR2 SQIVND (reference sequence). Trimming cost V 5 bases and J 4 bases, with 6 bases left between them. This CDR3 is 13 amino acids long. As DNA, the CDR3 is TGTGCCAGTAGTCACACCGGGGCCAACGTCCTGACTTTC. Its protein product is CASSHTGANVLTF.

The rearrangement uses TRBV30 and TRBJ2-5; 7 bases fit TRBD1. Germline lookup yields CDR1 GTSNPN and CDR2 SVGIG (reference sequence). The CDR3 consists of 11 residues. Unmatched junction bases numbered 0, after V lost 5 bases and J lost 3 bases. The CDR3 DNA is TGTGCCTGGGGACAGGAAGAGACCCAGTACTTC. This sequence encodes CAWGQEETQYF.

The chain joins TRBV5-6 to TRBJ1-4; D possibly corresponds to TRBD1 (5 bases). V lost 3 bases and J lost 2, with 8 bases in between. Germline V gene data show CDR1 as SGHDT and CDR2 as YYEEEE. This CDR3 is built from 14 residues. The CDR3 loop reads CASSSGGTNEKLFF. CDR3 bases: TGTGCCAGCAGCTCCGGGGGGACTAATGAAAAACTGTTTTTT.

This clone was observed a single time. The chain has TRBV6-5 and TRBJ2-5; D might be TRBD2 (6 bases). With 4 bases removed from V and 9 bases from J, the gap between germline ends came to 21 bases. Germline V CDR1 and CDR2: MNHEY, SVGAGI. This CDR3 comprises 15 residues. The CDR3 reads CASSFSKRSGGAQYF. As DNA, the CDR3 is TGTGCCAGCAGTTTTAGTAAGAGAAGTGGCGGGGCCCAGTACTTC.

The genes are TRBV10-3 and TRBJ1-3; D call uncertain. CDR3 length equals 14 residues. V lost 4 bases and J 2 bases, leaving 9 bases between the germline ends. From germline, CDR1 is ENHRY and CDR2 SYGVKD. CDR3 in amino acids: CAISAFGTGNTIYF. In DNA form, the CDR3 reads TGTGCCATCAGTGCGTTTGGCACTGGAAACACCATATATTTT.

CDR3 in amino acids: CASSHRDRGLNEQFF. The CDR3, as DNA: TGTGCCAGCAGTCACCGGGACAGGGGGCTCAATGAGCAGTTCTTC. This sequence joins TRBV27 and TRBJ2-1; TRBD1 agrees at 12 bases. The ends lost 5 bases at V and 6 bases at J; junction bases unmatched: 5. This CDR3 is 15 amino acids long. CDR1 and CDR2 (germline): MNHEY, SMNVEV (reference sequence).

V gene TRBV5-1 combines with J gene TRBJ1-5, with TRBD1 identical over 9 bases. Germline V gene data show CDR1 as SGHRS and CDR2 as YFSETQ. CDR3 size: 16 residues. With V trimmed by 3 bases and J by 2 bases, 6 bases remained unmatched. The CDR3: CASSWGDREGNQPQHF. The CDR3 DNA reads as TGCGCCAGCAGCTGGGGGGACAGGGAGGGCAATCAGCCCCAGCATTTT. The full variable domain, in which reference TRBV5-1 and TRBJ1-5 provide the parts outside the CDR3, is KAGVTQTPRYLIKTRGQQVTLSCSPISGHRSVSWYQQTPGQGLQFLFEYFSETQRNKGNFPGRFSGRQFSNSRSEMNVSTLELGDSALYLCASSWGDREGNQPQHFGDGTRLSIL.

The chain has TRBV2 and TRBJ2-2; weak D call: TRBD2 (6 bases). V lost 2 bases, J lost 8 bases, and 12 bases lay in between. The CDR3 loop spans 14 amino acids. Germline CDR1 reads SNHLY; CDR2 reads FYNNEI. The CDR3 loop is CASSELQEGGELFF. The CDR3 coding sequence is TGTGCCAGCAGTGAACTGCAGGAGGGGGGGGAGCTGTTTTTT.

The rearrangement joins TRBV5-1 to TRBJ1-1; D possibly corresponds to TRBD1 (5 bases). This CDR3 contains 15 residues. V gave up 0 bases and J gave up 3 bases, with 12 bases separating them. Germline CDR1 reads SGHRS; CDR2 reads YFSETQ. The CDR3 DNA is TGCGCCAGCAGCTTGGTAGGGGTGGAAGACACTGAAGCTTTCTTT. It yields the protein CASSLVGVEDTEAFF.

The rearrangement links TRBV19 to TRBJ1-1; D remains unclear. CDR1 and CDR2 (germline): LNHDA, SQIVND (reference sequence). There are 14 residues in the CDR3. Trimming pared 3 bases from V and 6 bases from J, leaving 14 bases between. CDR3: CASSMLGARPEAFF. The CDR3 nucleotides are TGTGCCAGTAGTATGCTCGGTGCTAGACCTGAAGCTTTCTTT.

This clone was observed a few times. CDR3 DNA: TGCAGCGTCACAGGGGGCACAAACTATGGCTACACCTTC. As protein: CSVTGGTNYGYTF. The chain couples TRBV29-1 to TRBJ1-2; 9 nucleotides match TRBD1. CDR3 length equals 13 residues. Germline CDR1 SQVTM, CDR2 ANQGSEA. The ends lost 6 bases at V and 2 bases at J; junction bases unmatched: 4.

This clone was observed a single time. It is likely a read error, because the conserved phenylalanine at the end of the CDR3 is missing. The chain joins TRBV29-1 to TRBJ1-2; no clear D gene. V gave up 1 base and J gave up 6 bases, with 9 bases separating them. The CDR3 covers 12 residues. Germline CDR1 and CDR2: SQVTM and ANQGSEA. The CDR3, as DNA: TGCAGCGTTGAAGTCCGCCGGGATGGCTACACCCTC. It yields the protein CSVEVRRDGYTL.